The next 16 T cell receptor beta chains were all read from a single sample in a study of naive and memory T cell subsets. An oligonucleotide containing a UMI was ligated to the 3' end of TCR cDNA. Four PCR rounds used nested alpha and beta constant region primers plus the SP2 primer. One entry per CDR3 protein results from TCRdb running MiXCR on the 5' RACE reads. Of about 32,000 distinct CDR3 sequences in the sample, 16% were seen once. These receptors were obtained from a female donor in good health.

This clonotype has just a few counts. V is TRBV6-2 or TRBV6-3 and J is TRBJ2-6, with D tentatively TRBD1 (6 bases). Between the trimmed V and J ends, which lost 7 bases and 2 bases, there was a span of 12 bases. CDR3 length equals 15 residues. Germline V lookup: CDR1 MNHEY, CDR2 SVGEGT. The CDR3 coding sequence is TGTGCCAGCACCCCCACAGGGACTGGGGCCAACGTCCTGACTTTC. This encodes CASTPTGTGANVLTF.

The rearrangement links TRBV5-1 to TRBJ1-1; D might be TRBD1 (6 bases). The CDR3 extends over 16 amino acids. Germline V lookup: CDR1 SGHRS, CDR2 YFSETQ. Trimming pared 4 bases from V and 5 bases from J, leaving 21 bases between. CDR3 sequence: CASSPPAQGIRTEAFF. The DNA for the CDR3 is TGCGCCAGCAGCCCCCCGGCGCAGGGGATTAGGACTGAAGCTTTCTTT. Full variable domain (remainder filled in from reference TRBV5-1 and TRBJ1-1): KAGVTQTPRYLIKTRGQQVTLSCSPISGHRSVSWYQQTPGQGLQFLFEYFSETQRNKGNFPGRFSGRQFSNSRSEMNVSTLELGDSALYLCASSPPAQGIRTEAFFGQGTRLTVV.

This clonotype has just a few counts. This rearrangement joins TRBV5-1 to TRBJ2-7, with D tentatively TRBD1 (5 bases). Between the trimmed V and J ends, which lost 0 bases and 3 bases, there was a span of 13 bases. Germline CDR1 reads SGHRS; CDR2 reads YFSETQ. The CDR3 has 15 residues. CDR3 amino acids: CASSLGDGAVYEQYF. Here the CDR3 DNA reads TGCGCCAGCAGCTTGGGAGATGGGGCAGTCTACGAGCAGTACTTC.

This chain joins TRBV6-5 and TRBJ2-1; no firm D call. The germline V gene has CDR1 MNHEY and CDR2 SVGAGI. V shed 4 bases and J shed 3 bases, with 10 bases lying between them. The CDR3 is made up of 14 amino acids. The CDR3 DNA is TGTGCCAGCAGTTCCGAACGGAGCTACAATGAGCAGTTCTTC. It translates to CASSSERSYNEQFF.

This clonotype was counted ten times or more. The chain joins TRBV7-2 to TRBJ1-5; D might be TRBD1 (5 bases). Trimming shortened V by 0 bases and J by 7 bases, and 16 bases separated the two germline ends. The CDR3 is 16 amino acids. The V gene's germline CDR1 is SGHTA and CDR2 FQGNSA. CDR3 nucleotides: TGTGCCAGCAGCTTAGCCCCAAGGGGCTCTGGGCAGCCCCAGCATTTT. Amino acids: CASSLAPRGSGQPQHF.

This clonotype was seen a few times. Just one base apart from a much larger clone, this may be a read error. The V gene is TRBV20-1, the J gene TRBJ2-5; D might be TRBD1 or TRBD2, each matching 5 bases. Trimming removed 2 bases from V and 4 bases from J, with 14 bases in between. The germline V gene has CDR1 DFQATT and CDR2 SNEGSKA (reference sequence). The CDR3 totals 14 residues. CDR3 protein: CSARPGPCLETQYF. CDR3 DNA sequence: TGCAGTGCTAGACCGGGACCCTGTCTAGAGACCCAGTACTTC.

This clonotype was seen a few times. The chain carries TRBV5-6 and TRBJ1-2, with D unresolved. The V gene lost 3 bases and the J gene lost 8 bases, with 11 bases spanning the gap. The CDR3 runs 12 residues. Germline CDR1 reads SGHDT; CDR2 reads YYEEEE. CDR3 in amino acids: CASSSQYGGYTF. Written as DNA, the CDR3 is TGTGCCAGCAGCTCCCAATACGGCGGCTACACCTTC. The complete variable domain, with remaining parts taken from reference TRBV5-6 and TRBJ1-2, reads DAGVTQSPTHLIKTRGQQVTLRCSPKSGHDTVSWYQQALGQGPQFIFQYYEEEERQRGNFPDRFSGHQFPNYSSELNVNALLLGDSALYLCASSSQYGGYTFGSGTRLTVV.

This clonotype has a count of ten or more. In DNA, the CDR3 is TGTGCCACCAGCAGGGGGCTCACAGATACGCAGTATTTT. It yields the protein CATSRGLTDTQYF. V gene TRBV15 combines with J gene TRBJ2-3, with D possibly TRBD1 on 5 matching bases. CDR1 LNHNV and CDR2 YYDKDF come from the germline V gene (reference sequence). This CDR3 is built from 13 residues. With 3 bases removed from V and 2 bases from J, the gap between germline ends came to 6 bases.

V is TRBV6-1 and J is TRBJ1-4; the D is unclear. CDR1 and CDR2 from the germline V gene are MNHNS and SASEGT. The CDR3 is made up of 14 amino acids. With 5 bases removed from V and 8 bases from J, the gap between germline ends came to 15 bases. The CDR3 bases are TGTGCCAGCAGTTACGGGAGTGTGGGCGAAAAACTGTTTTTT. It is translated as CASSYGSVGEKLFF.

This clonotype has just a few counts. J is TRBJ2-7 and V is TRBV6-5; 7 bases agree with TRBD1. This CDR3 contains 15 residues. J was trimmed by 5 bases and V by 1 base; bases with no gene match: 8. CDR1 is MNHEY, CDR2 SVGAGI, per germline. This CDR3 reads CASSYWGTENDEQYF. The CDR3 DNA reads as TGTGCCAGCAGTTACTGGGGGACAGAGAACGACGAGCAGTACTTC.

This clonotype was detected only a few times. The rearrangement uses TRBV6-6 and TRBJ2-7; a possible D gene is TRBD1 (5 bases). The J call may be incorrect, as the DNA end agrees better with TRBJ2-1. The CDR3 spans 14 residues. Germline assignment: CDR1 MNHNY and CDR2 SVGAGI (reference sequence). The CDR3 sequence is CASSASDNSYEQFF. In DNA form, the CDR3 reads TGTGCCAGCAGTGCCTCGGACAACTCCTACGAGCAGTTCTTC.

This chain uses TRBV5-1 with TRBJ2-3; D gene unclear. The germline CDR1 and CDR2 sequences are SGHRS and YFSETQ. The CDR3 has 16 amino acids. Between the trimmed V and J ends, which lost 4 bases and 1 base, there was a span of 16 bases. The CDR3 sequence is CASSSGRKTRTDTQYF. In DNA, the CDR3 is TGCGCCAGCAGCAGTGGAAGGAAAACCCGCACAGATACGCAGTATTTT.

This chain uses TRBV5-1 with TRBJ2-5; 7 bases are a match to TRBD1. The V gene's germline CDR1 is SGHRS and CDR2 YFSETQ. The CDR3 length is 15 residues. The V segment lost 0 bases and the J segment 3 bases; nucleotides outside the gene matches: 5. CDR3 loop: CASSLGDRDEETQYF. CDR3 in DNA: TGCGCCAGCAGCTTGGGAGACAGGGACGAAGAGACCCAGTACTTC.

This clonotype came up a few times. V is TRBV7-2 and J is TRBJ2-7, with D possibly called TRBD1 or TRBD2 (5 bases each). V was cut by 1 base and J by 6 bases, with 13 bases left in between. The CDR3 covers 14 residues. Germline V CDR1 and CDR2: SGHTA, FQGNSA. Here the CDR3 DNA reads TGTGCCAGCAGCTTAGGAGGGGCAGGGCGCGAGCAGTACTTC. Translating it yields CASSLGGAGREQYF. Full variable domain (remainder filled in from reference TRBV7-2 and TRBJ2-7): GAGVSQSPSNKVTEKGKDVELRCDPISGHTALYWYRQSLGQGLEFLIYFQGNSAPDKSGLPSDRFSAERTGGSVSTLTIQRTQQEDSAVYLCASSLGGAGREQYFGPGTRLTVT.

This clonotype was seen repeatedly, ten times or more. The V call is TRBV7-2, the J call TRBJ2-7; D remains ambiguous. Germline loops: CDR1 SGHTA, CDR2 FQGNSA. V lost 5 bases and J lost 2, with 7 bases in between. The CDR3 is 12 amino acids. The CDR3 DNA is TGTGCCAGCAGCCTACTGGCCTACGAGCAGTACTTC. As protein: CASSLLAYEQYF.

This chain connects TRBV9 to TRBJ2-1, with a tentative D call TRBD2 (6 bases). Trimming removed 0 bases from V and 2 bases from J, with 21 bases in between. CDR3 size: 19 residues. The germline gives CDR1 SGDLS, CDR2 YYNGEE. The CDR3 DNA sequence: TGTGCCAGCAGCGTAGCTACGGCTAGCGCCCCCGGCCCCTACAATGAGCAGTTCTTC. Its translation is CASSVATASAPGPYNEQFF.